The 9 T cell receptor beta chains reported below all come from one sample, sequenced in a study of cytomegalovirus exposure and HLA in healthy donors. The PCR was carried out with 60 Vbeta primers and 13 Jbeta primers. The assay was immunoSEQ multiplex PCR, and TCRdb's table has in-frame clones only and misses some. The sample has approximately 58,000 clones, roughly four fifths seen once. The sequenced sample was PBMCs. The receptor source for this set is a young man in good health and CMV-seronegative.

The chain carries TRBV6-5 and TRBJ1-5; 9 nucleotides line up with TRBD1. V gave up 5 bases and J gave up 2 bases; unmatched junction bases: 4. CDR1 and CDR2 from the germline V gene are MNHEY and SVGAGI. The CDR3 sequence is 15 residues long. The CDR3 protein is CASSAQGAGNQPQHF. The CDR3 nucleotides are TGTGCCAGCAGTGCACAGGGGGCTGGCAATCAGCCCCAGCATTTT.

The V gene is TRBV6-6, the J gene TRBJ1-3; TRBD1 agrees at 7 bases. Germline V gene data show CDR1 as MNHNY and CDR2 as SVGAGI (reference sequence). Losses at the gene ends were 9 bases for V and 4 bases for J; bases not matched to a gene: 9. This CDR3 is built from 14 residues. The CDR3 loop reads CASRAGTVGNTIYF. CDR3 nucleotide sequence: TGTGCCAGTAGAGCCGGGACAGTCGGAAACACCATATATTTT.

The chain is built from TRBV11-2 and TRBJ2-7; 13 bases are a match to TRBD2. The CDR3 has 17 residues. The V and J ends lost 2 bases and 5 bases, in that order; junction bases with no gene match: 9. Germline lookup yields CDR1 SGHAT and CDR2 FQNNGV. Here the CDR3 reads CASSLTPWTSGGDEQYF. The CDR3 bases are TGTGCCAGCAGCTTAACCCCCTGGACTAGCGGGGGTGACGAGCAGTACTTC.

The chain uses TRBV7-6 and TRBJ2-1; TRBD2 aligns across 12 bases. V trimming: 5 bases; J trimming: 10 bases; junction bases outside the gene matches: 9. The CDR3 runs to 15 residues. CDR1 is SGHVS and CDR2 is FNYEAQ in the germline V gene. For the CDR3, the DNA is TGTGCCAGCAGCCTTCGACTAGCGGGAGTTGGGGAGCAGTTCTTC. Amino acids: CASSLRLAGVGEQFF.

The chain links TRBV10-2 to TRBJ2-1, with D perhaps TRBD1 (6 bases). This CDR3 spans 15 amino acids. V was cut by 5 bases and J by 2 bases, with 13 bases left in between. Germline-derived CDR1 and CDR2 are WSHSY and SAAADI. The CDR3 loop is CASSKDSGPYNEQFF. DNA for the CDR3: TGCGCCAGCAGTAAGGACAGTGGGCCCTACAATGAGCAGTTCTTC.

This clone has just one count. CDR3 protein: CASSPVTSGLGETQYF. Here the CDR3 DNA reads TGTGCCAGCAGCCCAGTGACTAGCGGGTTGGGAGAGACCCAGTACTTC. The chain has TRBV21-1 and TRBJ2-5; the table's TRBD2 call for D was not verified on the DNA. TRBV21-1 is a documented pseudogene. This CDR3 is built from 16 residues.

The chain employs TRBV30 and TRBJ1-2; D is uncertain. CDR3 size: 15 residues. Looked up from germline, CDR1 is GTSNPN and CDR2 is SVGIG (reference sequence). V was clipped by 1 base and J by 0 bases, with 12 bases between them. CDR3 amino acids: CAWSAPVVSNYGYTF. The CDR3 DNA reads TGTGCCTGGAGTGCCCCGGTAGTCTCTAACTATGGCTACACCTTC.

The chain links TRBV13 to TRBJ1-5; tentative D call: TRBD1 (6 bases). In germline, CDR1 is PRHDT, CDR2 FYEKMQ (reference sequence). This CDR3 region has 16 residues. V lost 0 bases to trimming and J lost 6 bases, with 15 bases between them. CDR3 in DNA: TGTGCCAGCAGCTTAGGCCTCAGGGGCGGTGGTCAGCCCCAGCATTTT. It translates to CASSLGLRGGGQPQHF.

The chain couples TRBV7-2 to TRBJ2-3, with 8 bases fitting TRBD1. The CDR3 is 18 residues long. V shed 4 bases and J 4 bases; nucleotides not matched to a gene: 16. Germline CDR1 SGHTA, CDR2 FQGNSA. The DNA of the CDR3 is TGTGCCAGCAGCTCCCGGCCCCCAGGGGGCAGGGAATCAGATACGCAGTATTTT. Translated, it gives CASSSRPPGGRESDTQYF.